The 13 T cell receptor beta chains in this list originate from one sample, sequenced in a study of blood T cell repertoires in COVID-19. Only in-frame clones appear in the TCRdb table, and some are missing; sequencing was by immunoSEQ multiplex PCR. The sample carries a few hundred thousand clones, approximately 82% recorded once. The specimen sequenced was peripheral blood. The source is a man aged 50-59 years with active or convalescent COVID-19.

The chain has TRBV5-1 and TRBJ2-3; TRBD2 matches at 8 bases. V shed 4 bases and J 3 bases; nucleotides not matched to a gene: 7. Per germline, CDR1 SGHRS and CDR2 YFSETQ. The CDR3 spans 15 residues. Written as DNA, the CDR3 is TGCGCCAGCAGCCAATCAGCGGGGGTGACAGATACGCAGTATTTT. Its protein is CASSQSAGVTDTQYF. The whole variable domain, filled in from reference TRBV5-1 and TRBJ2-3, reads KAGVTQTPRYLIKTRGQQVTLSCSPISGHRSVSWYQQTPGQGLQFLFEYFSETQRNKGNFPGRFSGRQFSNSRSEMNVSTLELGDSALYLCASSQSAGVTDTQYFGPGTRLTVL.

The count of this clone is one. CDR3 region: CASSYWGLNYGYTF. In nucleotides, the CDR3 is TGTGCCAGCAGTTACTGGGGCCTGAACTATGGCTACACCTTC. The V call is TRBV6-5, the J call TRBJ1-2; TRBD1 is a possible D gene (5 bases). This CDR3 is built from 14 residues. The germline CDR1 and CDR2 sequences are MNHEY and SVGAGI. The V gene lost 1 base and the J gene lost 2 bases, with 8 bases spanning the gap.

In its sample, this clone was seen a few times. CDR3 in amino acids: CASSRRQGDEKLFF. For the CDR3, the DNA is TGTGCCAGTAGTAGGAGACAAGGGGATGAAAAACTGTTTTTT. The V gene is TRBV19, the J gene TRBJ1-4; tentatively, D is TRBD1 (5 bases). The V gene lost 4 bases and the J gene lost 6 bases, with 12 bases spanning the gap. CDR3 length equals 14 residues. Germline-derived CDR1 and CDR2 are LNHDA and SQIVND (reference sequence).

This clone was counted between two and nine times. V is TRBV7-2 and J is TRBJ2-2, with TRBD2 as a possible D gene (6 bases). In germline, CDR1 is SGHTA, CDR2 FQGNSA. The germline V and J ends were trimmed by 5 bases and 4 bases, with 17 bases remaining between them. CDR3 length: 16 amino acids. CDR3 amino acids: CASSRTGDVGTGELFF. The CDR3 nucleotides are TGTGCCAGCAGCCGGACGGGGGATGTGGGCACCGGGGAGCTGTTTTTT.

The rearrangement links TRBV7-7 to TRBJ2-5; 8 bases align to TRBD1. CDR1 and CDR2 from the germline V gene are SSHAT and FNYEAQ (reference sequence). Unmatched junction bases numbered 9, after V lost 5 bases and J lost 4 bases. The CDR3 consists of 15 residues. The CDR3 bases are TGTGCCAGCAGCCCGACAGGGGCTCCCGGAGAGACCCAGTACTTC. Protein product: CASSPTGAPGETQYF.

The chain has TRBV6-5 and TRBJ2-2, with TRBD1 as a possible D gene (6 bases). The germline V gene encodes CDR1 MNHEY and CDR2 SVGAGI. The CDR3 is 16 residues long. The V gene lost 2 bases and the J gene lost 3 bases, with 13 bases spanning the gap. For the CDR3, the DNA is TGTGCCAGCAGTTACCGGGACACCGGGGACACCGGGGAGCTGTTTTTT. It encodes CASSYRDTGDTGELFF.

This clone was observed once. One end of the junction fails to match germline, which may point to a read error. The J gene is TRBJ2-5, the V gene TRBV7-7; 9 positions match TRBD2. The CDR3 totals 15 residues. Germline V CDR1 and CDR2: SSHAT, FNYEAQ (reference sequence). The DNA of the CDR3 is TGTGCTAGCACCCCGCCGGGAGCGGGGGGTGAAACCCAGTACTTC. The encoded protein is CASTPPGAGGETQYF.

This clone was counted a single time. The chain recombines TRBV2 with TRBJ1-2; TRBD1 matches at 9 bases. The germline V gene has CDR1 SNHLY and CDR2 FYNNEI. The CDR3 runs 14 residues. V gave up 7 bases and J gave up 3 bases; unmatched junction bases: 6. CDR3: CASIGDRGYYGYTF. CDR3 nucleotides: TGTGCCAGCATAGGAGACAGGGGGTACTATGGCTACACCTTC. Using reference TRBV2 and TRBJ1-2 for the parts outside the CDR3, the full variable domain is EPEVTQTPSHQVTQMGQEVILRCVPISNHLYFYWYRQILGQKVEFLVSFYNNEISEKSEIFDDQFSVERPDGSNFTLKIRSTKLEDSAMYFCASIGDRGYYGYTFGSGTRLTVV.

This clone was seen a handful of times. V usage is TRBV5-1 and J usage is TRBJ1-1; 12 nucleotides match TRBD1. J lost 5 bases, V lost 3 bases, and 2 bases had no gene match. The CDR3 has 14 amino acids. CDR1 is SGHRS, CDR2 YFSETQ, per germline. The CDR3 sequence: CASSWGQGATEAFF. The CDR3 DNA reads as TGCGCCAGCAGCTGGGGACAGGGGGCAACTGAAGCTTTCTTT. Supplemented by reference TRBV5-1 and TRBJ1-1, the full variable domain reads KAGVTQTPRYLIKTRGQQVTLSCSPISGHRSVSWYQQTPGQGLQFLFEYFSETQRNKGNFPGRFSGRQFSNSRSEMNVSTLELGDSALYLCASSWGQGATEAFFGQGTRLTVV.

The chain combines TRBV7-9 with TRBJ1-4, with no clear D. CDR1 SEHNR and CDR2 FQNEAQ come from the germline V gene (reference sequence). The V gene lost 2 bases and the J gene lost 3 bases, with 10 bases spanning the gap. This CDR3 comprises 15 residues. This chain's CDR3 is CASSLIVGANEKLFF. For the CDR3, the DNA is TGTGCCAGCAGCTTAATTGTCGGTGCTAATGAAAAACTGTTTTTT.

The chain is built from TRBV7-3 and TRBJ1-1, with D perhaps TRBD1 (6 bases). Trimming stripped 1 base from V and 6 bases from J, with 9 bases between. CDR1 and CDR2 from the germline V gene are SGHTA and FQGTGA. The CDR3 contains 13 residues. CDR3 protein: CASSLIGGSEAFF. In nucleotides, the CDR3 is TGTGCCAGCAGCTTAATAGGGGGATCTGAAGCTTTCTTT.

The chain carries TRBV5-4 and TRBJ2-1, with 9 bases matching TRBD1. With 4 bases clipped from V and 2 bases from J, the junction kept 4 bases outside the gene matches. Germline CDR1 is SGHNT and CDR2 is YYREEE (reference sequence). The length of the CDR3 is 15 residues. This chain's CDR3 is CASSMDRGAYNEQFF. The CDR3 DNA reads TGTGCCAGCAGCATGGACAGGGGAGCCTACAATGAGCAGTTCTTC.

The chain joins TRBV28 to TRBJ1-6; D is unresolved. CDR1 is MDHEN, CDR2 SYDVKM, per germline. Trimming removed 7 bases from V and 10 bases from J, with 17 bases in between. This CDR3 has 14 amino acids. CDR3 amino acids: CASTSGSLPSPLHF. CDR3 nucleotides: TGTGCCAGCACCTCGGGGTCTCTACCATCACCCCTCCACTTT.